This T cell receptor (beta chain) originates from a study of T cells in Graves' hyperthyroidism and ophthalmopathy. Findings and caveats of the study: In the analysis, a 13 V-J model separated ophthalmopathy from stable hyperthyroidism. The model anticipated ophthalmopathy a median about 7 months pre-onset. Blood also contained most expanded thyroid clonotypes above 0.001.

The sample holds a few counts of this clonotype. Its antigen is as yet unknown. RNA transcripts provided the source from which TCR beta CDR3 regions were amplified. TCR CDR3 regions were first amplified by RT-PCR with HTBI primers. TCRdb used MiXCR to reprocess the multiplex PCR reads, holding one entry per CDR3 protein. The profile shows nearly 600,000 distinct CDR3 sequences, 14% of them singletons. CDR1 DFQATT and CDR2 SNEGSKA come from the germline V gene (reference sequence). CDR3 size: 16 residues. Losses at the gene ends were 0 bases for V and 9 bases for J; bases not matched to a gene: 8. The origin of this receptor is a woman aged 18-30 years with Graves' ophthalmopathy. The chain uses TRBV20-1 and TRBJ2-1; 13 bases agree with TRBD2. The sequenced material came from blood. DNA for the CDR3: TGCAGTGCTAGAGATCCATGGACTAGCGGGAGAACTGAGCAGTTCTTC. As protein: CSARDPWTSGRTEQFF.